The source of this T cell receptor beta chain is a study of blood T cell repertoires in COVID-19. Assignments of participants to cohorts depended upon their own reported clinical history. Cohort 3 donors counted as recovered after two negative PCRs, clearance, or resolved symptoms. Germline V gene lookup returns CDR1 MNHEY and CDR2 SVGAGI. Trimming at V came to 8 bases and at J to 7 bases, leaving 6 bases not matched to a gene. This CDR3 region has 13 residues. Data came from immunoSEQ multiplex PCR; TCRdb stores just in-frame clones and leaves some out. The repertoire has 140,000 to 150,000 clones, approximately 87% of them found once; the top ten carry 11%.

The gene calls are TRBV6-5 and TRBJ1-5, with TRBD1 identical over 9 bases. The sequence derives from a man aged 55 to 69 who had recovered from COVID-19. The specimen sequenced was PBMCs or T cells enriched from blood (not recorded which). CDR3 coding DNA: TGTGCCAGCGGAACAGGGGGCAGCCAGCCCCAGCATTTT. Its translation: CASGTGGSQPQHF.